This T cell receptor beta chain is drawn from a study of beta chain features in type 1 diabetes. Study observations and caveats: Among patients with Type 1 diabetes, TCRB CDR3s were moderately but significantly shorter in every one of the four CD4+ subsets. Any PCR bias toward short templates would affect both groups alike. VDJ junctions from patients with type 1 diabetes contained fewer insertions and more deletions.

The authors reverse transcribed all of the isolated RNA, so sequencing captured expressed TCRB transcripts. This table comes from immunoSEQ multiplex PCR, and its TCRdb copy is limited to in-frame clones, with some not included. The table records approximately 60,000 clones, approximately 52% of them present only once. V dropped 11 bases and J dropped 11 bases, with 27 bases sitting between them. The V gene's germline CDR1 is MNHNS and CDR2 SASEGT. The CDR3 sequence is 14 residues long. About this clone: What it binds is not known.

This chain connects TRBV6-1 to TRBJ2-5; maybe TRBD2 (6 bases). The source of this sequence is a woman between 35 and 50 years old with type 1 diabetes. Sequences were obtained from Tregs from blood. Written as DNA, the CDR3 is TGTGCCTCAAGACTGGGGCAAGGGGAGGCGGAGCAGTACTTC. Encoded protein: CASRLGQGEAEQYF.